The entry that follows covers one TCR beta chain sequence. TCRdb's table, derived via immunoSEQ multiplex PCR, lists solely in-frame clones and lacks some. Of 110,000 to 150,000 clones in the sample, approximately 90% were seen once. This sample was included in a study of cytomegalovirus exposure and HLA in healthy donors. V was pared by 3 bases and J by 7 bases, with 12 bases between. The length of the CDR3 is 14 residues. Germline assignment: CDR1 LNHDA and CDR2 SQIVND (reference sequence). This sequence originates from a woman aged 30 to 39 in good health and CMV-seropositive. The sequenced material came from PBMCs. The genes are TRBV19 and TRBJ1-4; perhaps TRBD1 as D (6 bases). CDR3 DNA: TGTGCCAGTAGTATGGGGGGGGCCGCTGAAAAACTGTTTTTT. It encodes CASSMGGAAEKLFF. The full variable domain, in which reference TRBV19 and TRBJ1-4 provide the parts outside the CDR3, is DGGITQSPKYLFRKEGQNVTLSCEQNLNHDAMYWYRQDPGQGLRLIYYSQIVNDFQKGDIAEGYSVSREKKESFPLTVTSAQKNPTAFYLCASSMGGAAEKLFFGSGTQLSVL.